The 6 T cell receptor beta chains below were found in one sample sequenced in a study of cytomegalovirus exposure and HLA in healthy donors. Primers: 60 Vbeta forward and 13 Jbeta reverse. TCRdb's table, derived via immunoSEQ multiplex PCR, lists solely in-frame clones and lacks some. The data hold 120,000 or so clones, with about three quarters observed a single time. The sample comprised PBMCs. These receptor sequences come from a woman aged 40 to 50 in good health and CMV-seropositive.

In this sample, this clone turned up once. The chain uses TRBV7-9 and TRBJ2-1; TRBD2 matches at 11 bases. The length of the CDR3 is 17 residues. V lost 0 bases to trimming and J lost 6 bases; unmatched junction nucleotides: 7. CDR1 and CDR2 (germline): SEHNR, FQNEAQ (reference sequence). For the CDR3, the DNA is TGTGCCAGCAGCTTAGCCTCGACTAGCGGGGAGGTCAATGAGCAGTTCTTC. Its protein product is CASSLASTSGEVNEQFF.

This chain links TRBV5-5 with TRBJ2-7; 9 positions agree with TRBD1. Germline V gene data show CDR1 as SGHKS and CDR2 as YYEKEE (reference sequence). Germline trimming cut 3 bases from V and 9 bases from J; bases unmatched to any gene: 10. This CDR3 region has 14 residues. CDR3 DNA sequence: TGTGCCAGCAGCTCCGGACAGGGGAAGGGTCGGCAGTACTTC. Translating gives CASSSGQGKGRQYF.

This clone was seen only a few times. The chain recombines TRBV5-1 with TRBJ2-5; possibly TRBD1 for D (6 bases). The V end lost 0 bases, the J end lost 5 bases, and 14 bases lay between the germline ends. This CDR3 region has 15 residues. Germline V CDR1 and CDR2: SGHRS, YFSETQ. This CDR3 is CASSLALDSRETQYF. The CDR3 DNA follows: TGCGCCAGCAGCTTGGCCCTGGACAGCCGGGAGACCCAGTACTTC. Variable domain in full (rest from reference TRBV5-1 and TRBJ2-5): KAGVTQTPRYLIKTRGQQVTLSCSPISGHRSVSWYQQTPGQGLQFLFEYFSETQRNKGNFPGRFSGRQFSNSRSEMNVSTLELGDSALYLCASSLALDSRETQYFGPGTRLLVL.

This sequence joins TRBV9 and TRBJ2-2, with D possibly TRBD2 on 6 matching bases. V was cut by 7 bases and J by 0 bases, with 13 bases left in between. The CDR3 is made up of 15 amino acids. Looked up from germline, CDR1 is SGDLS and CDR2 is YYNGEE. Here the CDR3 reads CASRRGGTNTGELFF. CDR3 sequence (DNA): TGTGCCAGCCGGCGGGGCGGGACGAACACCGGGGAGCTGTTTTTT.

V and J are TRBV4-1 and TRBJ2-7; TRBD2 matches at 7 bases. CDR1 is MGHRA, CDR2 YSYEKL, per germline. The CDR3 contains 15 residues. Trimming cost V 2 bases and J 1 base; bases outside gene matches: 5. The CDR3, as DNA: TGCGCCAGCAGCCAAACTAGCGCCCCATCCTACGAGCAGTACTTC. Its translation: CASSQTSAPSYEQYF.

This chain joins TRBV18 and TRBJ1-5; D remains unclear. V lost 6 bases to trimming and J lost 4 bases, with 7 bases between them. This CDR3 contains 12 residues. Germline loops: CDR1 KGHSH, CDR2 LQKENI. In DNA, the CDR3 is TGTGCCAGCTCCCAGGAAAATCAGCCCCAGCATTTT. Translating it yields CASSQENQPQHF.